This T cell receptor beta chain comes out of a study of shared clonotypes between healthy human individuals. Study-level results: Estimated clonotype richness was generally higher in naive than memory subsets.

The study enrolled healthy HIV-negative adults without recent acute infections or vaccinations as donors. The assay was run at deep level. How the authors handled the data: ImmunoSEQ supplied junction-only sequences lacking quality scores, so filtering was different. Generated by immunoSEQ multiplex PCR, the TCRdb table keeps only in-frame clones and is missing some. Clone size and the V and J calls come from that table; the DNA yielded D and trimming. The sample lists some 700,000 clones, 90% occurring once. Germline CDR1 reads LGHNA; CDR2 reads YNFKEQ. The V gene lost 1 base and the J gene lost 3 bases, with 4 bases spanning the gap. The CDR3 extends over 12 amino acids. With regard to this clone: Its antigen is not identified.

Sequencing used memory CD8+ T cells from PBMCs. Sample subset: CD45RO+ cells pooled with CCR7-negative TemRA cells. The genes are TRBV4-2 and TRBJ2-7, with D hard to call. This receptor was taken from a man aged 18 to 30 in good health. Some clones in this sample may be carry-over from other donors' samples. The chain's CDR3 is CASSQVSYEQYF. CDR3 DNA sequence: TGTGCCAGCAGCCAAGTAAGCTACGAGCAGTACTTC.